The clone carrying this T cell receptor (beta chain) has only one observation. Antigen unknown. This record comes from a study of shared clonotypes between healthy human individuals. The study's findings and limits: Genetic and exposure-history diversity was limited by the few donors.

A split of CD4+ cells into CD45RA+ naive and CD45RA-negative memory subsets was performed. The data were produced by immunoSEQ multiplex PCR, yet TCRdb's version contains in-frame clones alone and is incomplete. The repertoire has approximately 330,000 clones, more than 60% of them found once; the top ten carry less than 11%. Sequencing used memory CD4+ T cells sorted from blood. The subset was: CD45RA-negative fraction. The receptor's source is a man aged 30 to 45 in good health.

In DNA, the CDR3 is TGTGCCAGCAGCCAAGCAGGGACGGGGTTCTTC. Translating gives CASSQAGTGFF. V gene TRBV14 combines with J gene TRBJ2-1; D may be TRBD1 or TRBD2 (5 bases each). Germline loops: CDR1 SGHDN, CDR2 FVKESK. V was shortened by 1 base and J by 15 bases, with 10 bases between the two germline ends. The CDR3 spans 11 residues.